The clone carrying this TCR beta chain was detected ten times or more. V gave up 0 bases and J gave up 7 bases, with 8 bases separating them. Per the germline V gene, CDR1 is SGDLS and CDR2 is YYNGEE. There are 13 residues in the CDR3. This entry comes from a study of blood T cell repertoires in COVID-19. Background on the study: Samples taken during acute and convalescent COVID-19 were collected in the United States, Italy and Spain. From T cells, B-cell-depleted T cells, or PBMCs came the material, which was cDNA or gDNA.

Source study methods: Quantification of nucleated cells was approximated via reference gene primer amplification. TCRdb's table, derived via immunoSEQ multiplex PCR, lists solely in-frame clones and lacks some. The V and J calls and the clone size are those of that table, but D and trimming were determined from the DNA. The sample has more than 80,000 clones, about 87% seen once. Sequenced sample: peripheral blood. The chain employs TRBV9 and TRBJ1-5; D is uncertain. This TCR was recovered from a man in his forties with acute or convalescent COVID-19. CDR3 sequence (DNA): TGTGCCAGCAGCGTAGCCGGTAGCCAGCCCCAGCATTTT. Protein: CASSVAGSQPQHF.